Each of the 20 T cell receptor beta chains below was sequenced from the same sample in a study of cytomegalovirus exposure and HLA in healthy donors. 13 Jbeta primers and 60 Vbeta primers were used for the PCR. Profiled with immunoSEQ multiplex PCR; TCRdb holds only in-frame clones, not every one. The table includes 120,000 to 150,000 clones, 79% detected once. The sequencing sample was made of PBMCs. Receptor source: a woman in her thirties or forties in good health and CMV-seropositive.

This clone was detected a few times. The rearrangement links TRBV10-2 to TRBJ1-2; no definite D call. Per germline, CDR1 WSHSY and CDR2 SAAADI. Trimming shortened V by 1 base and J by 8 bases, and 11 bases separated the two germline ends. The CDR3 length is 13 residues. The CDR3 nucleotides read TGCGCCAGCAGTGAGTTCGGGGTGCAGGGCTACACCTTC. It encodes CASSEFGVQGYTF.

The chain couples TRBV29-1 to TRBJ1-4; TRBD1 agrees at 9 bases. V lost 5 bases, J lost 8 bases, and 9 bases stayed unmatched. Germline loops: CDR1 SQVTM, CDR2 ANQGSEA. The CDR3 contains 14 residues. The CDR3 region has the DNA TGCAGCGTTTATACAGGGGGCGCAGGGGAAAAACTGTTTTTT. Translating it yields CSVYTGGAGEKLFF.

V usage is TRBV5-5 and J usage is TRBJ2-1; 8 bases agree with TRBD2. Unmatched junction bases numbered 7, after V lost 4 bases and J lost 4 bases. Germline V gives CDR1 SGHKS, CDR2 YYEKEE (reference sequence). CDR3 size: 15 residues. The DNA of the CDR3 is TGTGCCAGCAGCCCTGGACTAGCCGTATACAATGAGCAGTTCTTC. It encodes CASSPGLAVYNEQFF.

This clone was seen a handful of times. This CDR3 reads CASSQDNTGELFF. The CDR3 bases are TGCGCCAGCAGCCAGGATAACACCGGGGAGCTGTTTTTT. J is TRBJ2-2 and V is TRBV5-1; D call uncertain. The ends were cut back, 4 bases at V and 2 bases at J, with 6 bases in the middle. The CDR3 length is 13 residues. Germline-derived CDR1 and CDR2 are SGHRS and YFSETQ.

The rearrangement joins TRBV29-1 to TRBJ2-5, with a possible D match to TRBD1 (5 bases). Germline V gene lookup returns CDR1 SQVTM and CDR2 ANQGSEA. V lost 8 bases to trimming and J lost 5 bases, with 15 bases between them. The CDR3 contains 12 residues. CDR3 loop: CSCRVFGETQYF. CDR3 bases: TGCAGCTGCAGGGTGTTTGGGGAGACCCAGTACTTC.

The rearrangement uses TRBV6-1 and TRBJ1-2; perhaps TRBD1 as D (5 bases). The CDR3 is 13 amino acids. Germline V lookup: CDR1 MNHNS, CDR2 SASEGT. Trimming took off 6 bases at V and 7 bases at J, with 15 bases between the two ends. CDR3 in amino acids: CASSPQVLSGYTF. The CDR3 coding sequence is TGTGCCAGCAGCCCACAGGTCTTATCTGGCTACACCTTC.

The chain uses TRBV4-1 and TRBJ2-7; 8 bases match TRBD2. CDR1 is MGHRA and CDR2 is YSYEKL in the germline V gene. This CDR3 has 16 amino acids. V dropped 4 bases and J dropped 0; count of bases not matched to a gene: 8. CDR3 amino acids: CASSPGVSGGSYEQYF. The CDR3, as DNA: TGCGCCAGCAGCCCGGGGGTGAGCGGGGGCTCCTACGAGCAGTACTTC.

This clone was observed a handful of times. The rearrangement joins TRBV29-1 to TRBJ1-2; maybe TRBD1 (6 bases). Trimming took off 0 bases at V and 4 bases at J, with 12 bases between the two ends. Germline CDR1 is SQVTM and CDR2 is ANQGSEA. CDR3 length: 14 amino acids. The CDR3 sequence: CSVEDLTGRYGYTF. The CDR3 bases are TGCAGCGTTGAAGATCTAACAGGGCGCTATGGCTACACCTTC.

The sample holds one count of this clone. The V call is TRBV29-1, the J call TRBJ1-2, with TRBD1 identical over 7 bases. Germline CDR1 SQVTM, CDR2 ANQGSEA. J lost 5 bases, V lost 3 bases, and 3 bases had no gene match. This CDR3 is built from 12 residues. CDR3 protein: CSVETGRYGYTF. Written as DNA, the CDR3 is TGCAGCGTTGAGACAGGGCGGTATGGCTACACCTTC.

This chain links TRBV6-6 with TRBJ2-2; D gene uncertain. V was trimmed by 4 bases and J by 6 bases, leaving 6 bases between them. There are 12 residues in the CDR3. CDR1 is MNHNY and CDR2 is SVGAGI in the germline V gene (reference sequence). The CDR3 bases are TGTGCCAGCAGTTTATTTCCCGGGGAGCTGTTTTTT. Translated: CASSLFPGELFF.

This chain connects TRBV6-1 to TRBJ1-3, with 7 bases identical to TRBD1. The CDR3 contains 15 residues. J gave up 0 bases and V 4 bases, and 3 bases lay outside the gene matches. Germline V CDR1 and CDR2: MNHNS, SASEGT. The CDR3 reads CASSGRDSSGNTIYF. DNA for the CDR3: TGTGCCAGCAGTGGACGGGACAGCTCTGGAAACACCATATATTTT.

The count of this clone is one. This chain uses TRBV5-1 with TRBJ2-7; 10 positions agree with TRBD2. The germline CDR1 and CDR2 sequences are SGHRS and YFSETQ. J was trimmed by 2 bases and V by 1 base; bases with no gene match: 6. The CDR3 loop spans 16 amino acids. CDR3 nucleotides: TGCGCCAGCAGCTTGAGACTAGCGGGTTATGCCTACGAGCAGTACTTC. Translation gives CASSLRLAGYAYEQYF.

This clone has just a few counts. The V gene is TRBV7-3, the J gene TRBJ2-5, with D tentatively TRBD2 (6 bases). The CDR3 has 13 amino acids. The V and J ends lost 5 bases and 5 bases respectively, with 12 bases between them. Germline V gene data show CDR1 as SGHTA and CDR2 as FQGTGA. For the CDR3, the DNA is TGTGCCAGCAGCCCCATTGGGGGGGAGACCCAGTACTTC. Translating it yields CASSPIGGETQYF.

The chain joins TRBV5-1 to TRBJ2-1; D is possibly TRBD1 (6 bases). Germline V lookup: CDR1 SGHRS, CDR2 YFSETQ. CDR3 size: 14 residues. The V and J ends lost 0 bases and 5 bases respectively, with 9 bases between them. CDR3: CASSLGTANNEQFF. The CDR3 nucleotides are TGCGCCAGCAGCTTGGGGACAGCGAACAATGAGCAGTTCTTC.

The chain has TRBV14 and TRBJ2-2, with D possibly being TRBD2 (6 bases). This CDR3 comprises 15 residues. The V end lost 8 bases, the J end lost 6 bases, and 19 bases lay between the germline ends. Germline V lookup: CDR1 SGHDN, CDR2 FVKESK. The CDR3 bases are TGTGCCAGCCGAGGGACTTCTCTTAGGGCCGGGGAGCTGTTTTTT. It codes for CASRGTSLRAGELFF.

The rearrangement joins TRBV2 to TRBJ1-1, with D hard to call. Germline assignment: CDR1 SNHLY and CDR2 FYNNEI. The germline V and J ends were trimmed by 3 bases and 0 bases, with 5 bases remaining between them. The CDR3 covers 13 residues. The CDR3 protein is CASSDSLNTEAFF. In nucleotides, the CDR3 is TGTGCCAGCAGTGATTCGTTGAACACTGAAGCTTTCTTT. The whole variable domain, filled in from reference TRBV2 and TRBJ1-1, reads EPEVTQTPSHQVTQMGQEVILRCVPISNHLYFYWYRQILGQKVEFLVSFYNNEISEKSEIFDDQFSVERPDGSNFTLKIRSTKLEDSAMYFCASSDSLNTEAFFGQGTRLTVV.

The chain employs TRBV7-9 and TRBJ2-7; 11 bases are a match to TRBD1. The germline CDR1 and CDR2 sequences are SEHNR and FQNEAQ (reference sequence). CDR3 length: 15 residues. Trimming at V came to 2 bases and at J to 6 bases, leaving 6 bases not matched to a gene. CDR3 DNA: TGTGCCAGCAGCTTACGCGGACAGGGGGCTTTCGAGCAGTACTTC. Its translation: CASSLRGQGAFEQYF. Filled out from reference TRBV7-9 and TRBJ2-7, the complete variable domain reads DTGVSQNPRHKITKRGQNVTFRCDPISEHNRLYWYRQTLGQGPEFLTYFQNEAQLEKSRLLSDRFSAERPKGSFSTLEIQRTEQGDSAMYLCASSLRGQGAFEQYFGPGTRLTVT.

The V gene is TRBV5-1, the J gene TRBJ2-2; a possible D gene is TRBD2 (5 bases). The germline V gene has CDR1 SGHRS and CDR2 YFSETQ. CDR3 length: 15 residues. V shed 0 bases and J shed 1 base, with 7 bases lying between them. The DNA for the CDR3 is TGCGCCAGCAGCTTGGCCGGGGAGAACACCGGGGAGCTGTTTTTT. Its translation is CASSLAGENTGELFF. The full variable domain, completed using reference TRBV5-1 and TRBJ2-2, is KAGVTQTPRYLIKTRGQQVTLSCSPISGHRSVSWYQQTPGQGLQFLFEYFSETQRNKGNFPGRFSGRQFSNSRSEMNVSTLELGDSALYLCASSLAGENTGELFFGEGSRLTVL.

The rearrangement uses TRBV2 and TRBJ2-3, with a tentative D call TRBD2 (5 bases). CDR1 is SNHLY and CDR2 is FYNNEI in the germline V gene. The CDR3 spans 15 residues. The V end was cut by 4 bases, the J end by 2 bases, with 13 bases between. The CDR3 nucleotides are TGTGCCAGCAGTGTTAGCTCTAGCCCCACAGATACGCAGTATTTT. Translation gives CASSVSSSPTDTQYF.

This chain's CDR3 is CASSSGTGDTEAFF. CDR3 bases: TGTGCCAGCAGCTCCGGGACAGGGGACACTGAAGCTTTCTTT. This chain links TRBV7-3 with TRBJ1-1; 10 bases line up with TRBD1. This CDR3 is built from 14 residues. Germline V gene sequence: CDR1 SGHTA, CDR2 FQGTGA. With V trimmed by 4 bases and J by 3 bases, 2 bases remained unmatched.